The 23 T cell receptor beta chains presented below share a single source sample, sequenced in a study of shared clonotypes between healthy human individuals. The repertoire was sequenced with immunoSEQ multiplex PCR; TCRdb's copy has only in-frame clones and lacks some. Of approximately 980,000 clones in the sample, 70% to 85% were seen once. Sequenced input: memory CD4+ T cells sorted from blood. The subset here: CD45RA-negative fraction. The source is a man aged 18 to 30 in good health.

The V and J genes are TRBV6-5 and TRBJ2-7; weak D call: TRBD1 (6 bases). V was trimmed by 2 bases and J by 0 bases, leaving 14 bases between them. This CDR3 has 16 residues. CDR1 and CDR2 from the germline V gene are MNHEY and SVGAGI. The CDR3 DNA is TGTGCCAGCAGTTACCAAATCACAGGGAGCTCCTACGAGCAGTACTTC. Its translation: CASSYQITGSSYEQYF.

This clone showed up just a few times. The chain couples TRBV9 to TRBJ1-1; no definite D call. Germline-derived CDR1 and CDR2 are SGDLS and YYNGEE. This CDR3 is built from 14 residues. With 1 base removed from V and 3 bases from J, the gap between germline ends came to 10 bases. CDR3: CASSVKGSDTEAFF. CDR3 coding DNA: TGTGCCAGCAGCGTAAAGGGAAGTGACACTGAAGCTTTCTTT.

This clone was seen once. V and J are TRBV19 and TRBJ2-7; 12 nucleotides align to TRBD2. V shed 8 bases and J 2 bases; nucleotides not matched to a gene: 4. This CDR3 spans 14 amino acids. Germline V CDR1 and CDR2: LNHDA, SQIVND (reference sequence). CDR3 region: CASALAGGTYEQYF. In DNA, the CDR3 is TGTGCCAGTGCTCTAGCGGGAGGGACCTACGAGCAGTACTTC.

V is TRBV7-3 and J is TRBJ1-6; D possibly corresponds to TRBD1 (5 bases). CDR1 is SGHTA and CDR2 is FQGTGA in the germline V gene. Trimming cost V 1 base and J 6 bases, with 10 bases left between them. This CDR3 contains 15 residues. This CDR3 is CASSLSGTPNSPLHF. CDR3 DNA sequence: TGTGCCAGCAGCTTAAGTGGGACCCCTAATTCACCCCTCCACTTT.

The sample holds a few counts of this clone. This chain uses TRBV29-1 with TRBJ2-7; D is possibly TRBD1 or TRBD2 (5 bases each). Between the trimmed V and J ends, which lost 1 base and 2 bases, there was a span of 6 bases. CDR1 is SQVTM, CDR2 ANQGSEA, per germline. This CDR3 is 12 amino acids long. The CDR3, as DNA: TGCAGCGTTGAAGGAGGGGCCTACGAGCAGTACTTC. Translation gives CSVEGGAYEQYF.

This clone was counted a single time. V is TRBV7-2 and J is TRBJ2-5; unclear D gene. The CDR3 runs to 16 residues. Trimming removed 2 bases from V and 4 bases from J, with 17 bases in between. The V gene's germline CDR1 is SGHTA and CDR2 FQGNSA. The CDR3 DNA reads TGTGCCAGCAGCTTAAACAAGGGAAAGGTTGGAGAGACCCAGTACTTC. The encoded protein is CASSLNKGKVGETQYF.

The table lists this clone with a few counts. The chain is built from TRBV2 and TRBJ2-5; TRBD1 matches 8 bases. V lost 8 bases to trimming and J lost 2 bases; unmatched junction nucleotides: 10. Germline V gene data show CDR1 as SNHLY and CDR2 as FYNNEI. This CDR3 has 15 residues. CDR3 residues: CASEGRDRWQETQYF. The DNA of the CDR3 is TGTGCCAGCGAGGGCCGGGACAGGTGGCAAGAGACCCAGTACTTC.

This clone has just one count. The CDR3 reads CASSNIAGVSYEQYF. The DNA of the CDR3 is TGTGCCAGCAGCAACATAGCGGGAGTCTCCTACGAGCAGTACTTC. The chain uses TRBV11-2 and TRBJ2-7, with 9 bases matching TRBD2. Germline trimming cut 5 bases from V and 0 bases from J; bases unmatched to any gene: 5. This CDR3 comprises 15 residues. Looked up from germline, CDR1 is SGHAT and CDR2 is FQNNGV.

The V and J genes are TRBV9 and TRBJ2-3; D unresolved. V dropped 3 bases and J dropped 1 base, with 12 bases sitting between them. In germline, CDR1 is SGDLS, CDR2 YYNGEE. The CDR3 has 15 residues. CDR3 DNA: TGTGCCAGCAGCGGAAATCTTGGCGGCACAGATACGCAGTATTTT. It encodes CASSGNLGGTDTQYF.

The CDR3 spells CAISTDRGQTEAFF. The CDR3 DNA reads as TGTGCCATCAGTACCGACAGGGGGCAAACTGAAGCTTTCTTT. V gene TRBV10-3 combines with J gene TRBJ1-1; 10 nucleotides agree with TRBD1. The CDR3 totals 14 residues. V shed 5 bases, J shed 5 bases, and the junction held 5 bases outside the gene matches. Germline V gives CDR1 ENHRY, CDR2 SYGVKD.

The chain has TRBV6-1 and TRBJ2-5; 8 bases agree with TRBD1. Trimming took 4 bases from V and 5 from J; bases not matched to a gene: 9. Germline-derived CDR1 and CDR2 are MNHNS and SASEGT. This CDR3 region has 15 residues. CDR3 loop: CASSVEGDRWETQYF. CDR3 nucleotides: TGTGCCAGCAGTGTCGAGGGGGACAGGTGGGAGACCCAGTACTTC.

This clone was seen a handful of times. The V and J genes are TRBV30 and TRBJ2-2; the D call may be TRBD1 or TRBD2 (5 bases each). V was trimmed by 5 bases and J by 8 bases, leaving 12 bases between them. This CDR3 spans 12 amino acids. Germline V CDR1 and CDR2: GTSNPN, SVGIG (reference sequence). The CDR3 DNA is TGTGCCTGGTCCCCCGGGGCAGGGGAGCTGTTTTTT. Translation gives CAWSPGAGELFF.

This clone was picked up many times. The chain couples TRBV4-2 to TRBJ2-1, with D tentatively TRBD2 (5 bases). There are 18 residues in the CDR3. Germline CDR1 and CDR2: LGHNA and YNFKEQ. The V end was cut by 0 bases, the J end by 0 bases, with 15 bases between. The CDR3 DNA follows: TGTGCCAGCAGCCAAGATCATCTAGCCTCGAGCTCCTACAATGAGCAGTTCTTC. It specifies CASSQDHLASSSYNEQFF.

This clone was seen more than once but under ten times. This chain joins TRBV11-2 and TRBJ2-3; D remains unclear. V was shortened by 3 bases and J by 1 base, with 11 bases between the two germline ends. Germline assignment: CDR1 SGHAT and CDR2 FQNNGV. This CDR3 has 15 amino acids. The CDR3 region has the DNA TGTGCCAGCAGCTTTATGGACGGTCGCACAGATACGCAGTATTTT. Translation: CASSFMDGRTDTQYF.

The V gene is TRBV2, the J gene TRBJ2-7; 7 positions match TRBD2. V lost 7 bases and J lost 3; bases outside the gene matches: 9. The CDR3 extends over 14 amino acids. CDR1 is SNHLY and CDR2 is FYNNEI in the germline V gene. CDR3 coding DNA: TGTGCCAGCAAGCCCAGCGGGACTGACTACGAGCAGTACTTC. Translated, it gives CASKPSGTDYEQYF.

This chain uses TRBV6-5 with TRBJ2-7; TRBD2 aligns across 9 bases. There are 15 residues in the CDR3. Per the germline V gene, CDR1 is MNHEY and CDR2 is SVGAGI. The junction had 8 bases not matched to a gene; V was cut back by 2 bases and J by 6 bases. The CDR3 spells CASSYMASGIGEQYF. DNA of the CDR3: TGTGCCAGCAGTTACATGGCTAGCGGGATTGGCGAGCAGTACTTC.

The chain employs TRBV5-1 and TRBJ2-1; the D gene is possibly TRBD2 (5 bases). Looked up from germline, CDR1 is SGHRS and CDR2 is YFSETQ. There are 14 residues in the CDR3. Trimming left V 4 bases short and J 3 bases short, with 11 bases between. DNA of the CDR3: TGCGCCAGCAGCCCGACGGGGAACTACAATGAGCAGTTCTTC. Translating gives CASSPTGNYNEQFF.

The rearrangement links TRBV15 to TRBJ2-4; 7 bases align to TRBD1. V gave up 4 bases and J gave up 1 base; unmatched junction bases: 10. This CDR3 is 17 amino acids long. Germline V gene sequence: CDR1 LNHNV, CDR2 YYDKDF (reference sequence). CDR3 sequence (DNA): TGTGCCACCAGCACCTTGGAACAGGGGACGGCCAAAAACATTCAGTACTTC. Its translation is CATSTLEQGTAKNIQYF.

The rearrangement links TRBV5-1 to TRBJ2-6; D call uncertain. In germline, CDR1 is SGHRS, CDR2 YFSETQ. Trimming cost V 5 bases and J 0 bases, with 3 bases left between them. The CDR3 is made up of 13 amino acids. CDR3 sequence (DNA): TGCGCCAGCAGACTCTCTGGGGCCAACGTCCTGACTTTC. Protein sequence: CASRLSGANVLTF.

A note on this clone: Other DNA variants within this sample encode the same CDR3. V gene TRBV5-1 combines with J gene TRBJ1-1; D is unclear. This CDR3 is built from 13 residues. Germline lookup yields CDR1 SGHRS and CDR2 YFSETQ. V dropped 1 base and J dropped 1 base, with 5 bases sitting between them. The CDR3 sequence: CASSLSWNTEAFF. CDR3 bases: TGCGCCAGCAGCTTGAGTTGGAACACTGAAGCTTTCTTT.

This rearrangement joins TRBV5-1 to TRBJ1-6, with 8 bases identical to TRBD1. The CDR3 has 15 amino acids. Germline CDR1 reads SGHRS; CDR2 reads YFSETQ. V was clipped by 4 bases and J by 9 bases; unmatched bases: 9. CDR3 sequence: CASSAGQVRVSPLHF. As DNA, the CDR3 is TGCGCCAGCAGCGCGGGACAGGTCCGTGTTTCACCCCTCCACTTT.

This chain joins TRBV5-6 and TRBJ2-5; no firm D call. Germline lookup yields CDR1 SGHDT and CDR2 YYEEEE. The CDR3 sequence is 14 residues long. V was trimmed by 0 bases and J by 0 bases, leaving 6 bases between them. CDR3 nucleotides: TGTGCCAGCAGCTTGGGCCACCACCAAGAGACCCAGTACTTC. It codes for CASSLGHHQETQYF.

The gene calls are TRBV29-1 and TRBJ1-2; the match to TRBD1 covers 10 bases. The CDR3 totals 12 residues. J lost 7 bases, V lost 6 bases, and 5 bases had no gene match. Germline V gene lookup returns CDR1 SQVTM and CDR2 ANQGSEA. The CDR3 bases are TGCAGCGTCATGACAGGGGGCATTGGCTACACCTTC. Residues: CSVMTGGIGYTF.